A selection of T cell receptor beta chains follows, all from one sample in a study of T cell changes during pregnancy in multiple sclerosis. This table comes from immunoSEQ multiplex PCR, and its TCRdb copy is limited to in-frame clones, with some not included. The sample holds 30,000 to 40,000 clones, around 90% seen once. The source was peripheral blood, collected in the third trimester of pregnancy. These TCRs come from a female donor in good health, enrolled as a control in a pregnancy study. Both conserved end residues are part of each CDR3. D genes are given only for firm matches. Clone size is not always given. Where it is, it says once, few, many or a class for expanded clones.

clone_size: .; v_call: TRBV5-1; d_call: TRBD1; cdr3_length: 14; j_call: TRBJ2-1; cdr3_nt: TGCGCCAGCAGTGATCAGGGGGCTAACAATGAGCAGTTCTTC; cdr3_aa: CASSDQGANNEQFF
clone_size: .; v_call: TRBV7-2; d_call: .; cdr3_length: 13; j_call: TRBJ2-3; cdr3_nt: TGTGCCAGCACCCCTTTTAGTACAGATACGCAGTATTTT; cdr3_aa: CASTPFSTDTQYF
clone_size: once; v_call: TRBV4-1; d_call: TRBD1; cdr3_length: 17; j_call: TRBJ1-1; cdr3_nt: TGCGCCAGCAGCCAAGGTGACAGGGGGCGTCAGATTACTGAAGCTTTCTTT; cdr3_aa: CASSQGDRGRQITEAFF
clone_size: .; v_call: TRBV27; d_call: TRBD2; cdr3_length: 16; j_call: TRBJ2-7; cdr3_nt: TGTGCCAGCAGTTACGCGACTAGCGGGAGTCTGTACGAGCAGTACTTC; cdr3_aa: CASSYATSGSLYEQYF
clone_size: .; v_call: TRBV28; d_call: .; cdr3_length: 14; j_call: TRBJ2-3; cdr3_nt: TGTGCCAGCAGTCTGTCCCGGGGCACAGATACGCAGTATTTT; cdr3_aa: CASSLSRGTDTQYF
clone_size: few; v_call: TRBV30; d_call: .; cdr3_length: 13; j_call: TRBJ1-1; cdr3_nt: TGTGCCTGGAGTCTTCTAAGTAGCACTGAAGCTTTCTTT; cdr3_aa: CAWSLLSSTEAFF
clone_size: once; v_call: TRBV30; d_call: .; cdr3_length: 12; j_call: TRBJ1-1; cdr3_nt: TGTGCCGGGGACTTGGGAATCACTGAAGCTTTCTTT; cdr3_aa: CAGDLGITEAFF
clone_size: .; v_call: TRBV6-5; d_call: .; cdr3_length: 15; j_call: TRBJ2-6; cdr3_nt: TGTGCCAGCAGTTACGAGGACAGTGGGGCCAACGTCCTGACTTTC; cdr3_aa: CASSYEDSGANVLTF
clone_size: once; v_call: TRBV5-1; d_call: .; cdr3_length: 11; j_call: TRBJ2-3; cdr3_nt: TGCGCCAGCAGCCCCTCAGATACGCAGTATTTT; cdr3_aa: CASSPSDTQYF
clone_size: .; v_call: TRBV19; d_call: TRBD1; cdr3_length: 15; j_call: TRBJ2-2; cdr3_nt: TGTGCCAGTAGTACCGACAGGGTGAGCACCGGGGAGCTGTTTTTT; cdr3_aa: CASSTDRVSTGELFF
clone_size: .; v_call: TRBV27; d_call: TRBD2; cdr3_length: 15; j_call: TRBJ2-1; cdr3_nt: TGTGCCAGCAGTTTACGGCCAGCGGGGTACAATGAGCAGTTCTTC; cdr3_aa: CASSLRPAGYNEQFF
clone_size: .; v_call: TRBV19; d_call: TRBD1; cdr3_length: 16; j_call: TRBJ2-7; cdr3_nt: TGTGCCAGTAGTATAAAGGGACAGGGGGAGGATCTCGAGCAGTACTTC; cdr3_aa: CASSIKGQGEDLEQYF
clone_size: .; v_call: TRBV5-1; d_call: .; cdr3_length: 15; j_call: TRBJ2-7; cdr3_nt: TGCGCCAGCAGCTTGGATATACGACGGGGCTACGAGCAGTACTTC; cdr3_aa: CASSLDIRRGYEQYF
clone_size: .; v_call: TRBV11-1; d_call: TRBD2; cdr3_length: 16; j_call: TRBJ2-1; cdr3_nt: TGTGCCAGCAGCTTATCATTGCGGGGGGCCTACAATGAGCAGTTCTTC; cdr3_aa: CASSLSLRGAYNEQFF